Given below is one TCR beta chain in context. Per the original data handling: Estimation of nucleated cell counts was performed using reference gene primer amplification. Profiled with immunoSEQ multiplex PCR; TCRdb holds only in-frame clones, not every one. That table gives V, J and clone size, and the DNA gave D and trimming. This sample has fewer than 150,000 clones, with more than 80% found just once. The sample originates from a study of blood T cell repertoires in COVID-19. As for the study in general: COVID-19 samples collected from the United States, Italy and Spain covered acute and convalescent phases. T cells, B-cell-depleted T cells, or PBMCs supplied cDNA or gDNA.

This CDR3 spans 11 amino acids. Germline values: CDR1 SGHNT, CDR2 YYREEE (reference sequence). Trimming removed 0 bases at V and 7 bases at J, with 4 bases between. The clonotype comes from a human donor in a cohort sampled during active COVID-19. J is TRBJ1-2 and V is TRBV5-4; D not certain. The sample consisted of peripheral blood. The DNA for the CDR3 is TGTGCCAGCAGCTTGGCAGGTGGCTACACCTTC. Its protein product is CASSLAGGYTF.